This T cell receptor beta chain was sequenced in a study of T cell responses to AZD1222 COVID-19 vaccine. Study findings and constraints: Clonal diversity was possibly underestimated, and white British individuals and females predominated among donors. The repertoires were collected only after the peak T cell response. At 160-218 and 743-854, vaccine-associated CD4 TCRs were dominant, and they spanned spike.

For this clone: Its matching antigen is unknown.

The germline CDR1 and CDR2 sequences are LNHDA and SQIVND (reference sequence). Losses at the gene ends were 2 bases for V and 4 bases for J; bases not matched to a gene: 9. The CDR3 is made up of 16 amino acids. The table came from immunoSEQ multiplex PCR; TCRdb's copy has only in-frame clones and leaves some out. The sample lists roughly 140,000 clones, about 90% occurring once. Analyses pooled second doses at about 4 or about 12 weeks. The TCR originated in an adult who received the AZD1222 COVID-19 vaccine. The sample in question was peripheral blood, obtained 28 days after the second AZD1222 dose. The J gene is TRBJ2-3, the V gene TRBV19; TRBD2 aligns across 7 bases. CDR3 region: CASSISAGPWADTQYF. For the CDR3, the DNA is TGTGCCAGTAGTATATCAGCGGGACCTTGGGCAGATACGCAGTATTTT.